Each of the 31 T cell receptor beta chains below was sequenced from the same sample in a study of T cells in Graves' hyperthyroidism and ophthalmopathy. TCR beta CDR3 sequences were amplified from RNA transcripts. The study used the HTBI primer set for a first-round RT-PCR of the TCR CDR3. TCRdb reprocessed the multiplex PCR reads via MiXCR and lists one record per CDR3 protein. In the table there are around 600,000 distinct CDR3 sequences, around 15% of which are singletons. Sequencing input: blood. Receptors were obtained from a woman in her fifties or sixties with Graves' ophthalmopathy.

This clonotype was picked up a small number of times. This chain links TRBV12-3 or TRBV12-4 with TRBJ2-7; no clear D. The CDR3 is 13 residues long. V was cut by 3 bases and J by 7 bases, with 13 bases left in between. CDR3 DNA: TGTGCCAGCAGTTTGGGATGGGGTATTGAGCAGTACTTC. It translates to CASSLGWGIEQYF.

This clonotype was seen repeatedly, ten times or more. V gene TRBV20-1 combines with J gene TRBJ2-1, with unresolved D. The V end lost 4 bases, the J end lost 3 bases, and 10 bases lay between the germline ends. The CDR3 sequence is 13 residues long. In germline, CDR1 is DFQATT, CDR2 SNEGSKA (reference sequence). The CDR3 DNA is TGCAGTGCTACACCAGTGGGCTACAATGAGCAGTTCTTC. It codes for CSATPVGYNEQFF.

This clonotype was detected many times. The chain employs TRBV18 and TRBJ1-1; D gene ambiguous. The CDR3 extends over 13 amino acids. Germline-derived CDR1 and CDR2 are KGHSH and LQKENI. Trimming left V 1 base short and J 1 base short, with 4 bases between. The CDR3 region has the DNA TGTGCCAGCTCACCACTAAAGAACACTGAAGCTTTCTTT. Translating gives CASSPLKNTEAFF.

The table lists this clonotype with a count of one. The chain links TRBV4-2 to TRBJ1-2; D gene ambiguous. CDR1 and CDR2 (germline): LGHNA, YNFKEQ. With 0 bases removed from V and 8 bases from J, the gap between germline ends came to 16 bases. This CDR3 is built from 15 residues. In DNA, the CDR3 is TGTGCCAGCAGCCAAGAGGAGTTCGACCGCCGGGGCTACACCTTC. Protein: CASSQEEFDRRGYTF.

This clonotype was seen ten or more times. V is TRBV13 and J is TRBJ2-2; D may be TRBD1 (5 bases). The CDR3 runs 14 residues. Germline assignment: CDR1 PRHDT and CDR2 FYEKMQ (reference sequence). V was pared by 4 bases and J by 6 bases, with 12 bases between. CDR3 amino acids: CASSWYQGPGELFF. CDR3 coding DNA: TGTGCCAGCAGCTGGTACCAGGGTCCCGGGGAGCTGTTTTTT.

Only one count was recorded for this clonotype. The V and J genes are TRBV27 and TRBJ2-7, with 9 bases aligning to TRBD2. CDR3 size: 14 residues. From germline, CDR1 is MNHEY and CDR2 SMNVEV (reference sequence). V gave up 2 bases and J gave up 5 bases; unmatched junction bases: 4. DNA for the CDR3: TGTGCCAGCAGTTTAGCGGGAGGGTCAAACGAGCAGTACTTC. Amino acids: CASSLAGGSNEQYF.

The CDR3 spells CASSIAGRLGEQYF. In DNA form, the CDR3 reads TGTGCCAGTAGTATCGCGGGACGGCTGGGCGAGCAGTACTTC. The genes are TRBV19 and TRBJ2-7; perhaps TRBD2 as D (6 bases). This CDR3 spans 14 amino acids. Trimming pared 3 bases from V and 6 bases from J, leaving 15 bases between. CDR1 LNHDA and CDR2 SQIVND come from the germline V gene (reference sequence).

CDR3 bases: TGCAGCGTTGAAGGCGTTGGATTTGTCGGGGAGCTGTTTTTT. Translated: CSVEGVGFVGELFF. The V and J genes are TRBV29-1 and TRBJ2-2; D is unclear. Per germline, CDR1 SQVTM and CDR2 ANQGSEA. Trimming cost V 1 base and J 7 bases, with 13 bases left between them. The CDR3 contains 14 residues.

This clonotype was counted only a few times. CDR3 nucleotides: TGTGCCAGCAGCTCCAAGGACAGGGGAAACGAAAAACTGTTTTTT. Its protein product is CASSSKDRGNEKLFF. V and J are TRBV7-8 and TRBJ1-4; TRBD1 aligns across 9 bases. This CDR3 comprises 15 residues. V lost 4 bases and J lost 8; bases outside the gene matches: 8. The V gene's germline CDR1 is SGHVS and CDR2 FQNEAQ. Using reference TRBV7-8 and TRBJ1-4 for the parts outside the CDR3, the full variable domain is GAGVSQSPRYKVAKRGQDVALRCDPISGHVSLFWYQQALGQGPEFLTYFQNEAQLDKSGLPSDRFFAERPEGSVSTLKIQRTQQEDSAVYLCASSSKDRGNEKLFFGSGTQLSVL.

The rearrangement links TRBV5-6 to TRBJ2-7; 11 nucleotides match TRBD2. Losses at the gene ends were 2 bases for V and 5 bases for J; bases not matched to a gene: 6. This CDR3 spans 15 amino acids. Germline values: CDR1 SGHDT, CDR2 YYEEEE. In nucleotides, the CDR3 is TGTGCCAGCAGCTTCACTAGCGGGAGTCTGAACGAGCAGTACTTC. This translates into CASSFTSGSLNEQYF. The full variable domain, its missing parts supplied by reference TRBV5-6 and TRBJ2-7, is DAGVTQSPTHLIKTRGQQVTLRCSPKSGHDTVSWYQQALGQGPQFIFQYYEEEERQRGNFPDRFSGHQFPNYSSELNVNALLLGDSALYLCASSFTSGSLNEQYFGPGTRLTVT.

This clonotype was detected ten times or more. The chain recombines TRBV28 with TRBJ2-1; D gene ambiguous. The CDR3 runs to 14 residues. V lost 5 bases, J lost 0 bases, and 8 bases lay in between. Germline-derived CDR1 and CDR2 are MDHEN and SYDVKM. The DNA of the CDR3 is TGTGCCAGCAGTCCAGGCTTCTCCTACAATGAGCAGTTCTTC. It codes for CASSPGFSYNEQFF. Variable domain in full (rest from reference TRBV28 and TRBJ2-1): DVKVTQSSRYLVKRTGEKVFLECVQDMDHENMFWYRQDPGLGLRLIYFSYDVKMKEKGDIPEGYSVSREKKERFSLILESASTNQTSMYLCASSPGFSYNEQFFGPGTRLTVL.

The CDR3 is CASSVGLHEQYF. CDR3 sequence (DNA): TGTGCCAGTAGTGTGGGGCTCCACGAGCAGTACTTC. The chain couples TRBV19 to TRBJ2-7, with a weak D call TRBD1 (5 bases). The germline V and J ends were trimmed by 5 bases and 5 bases, with 10 bases remaining between them. The length of the CDR3 is 12 residues. CDR1 LNHDA and CDR2 SQIVND come from the germline V gene (reference sequence).

CDR3 in amino acids: CATSDTQFQETQYF. The CDR3 bases are TGTGCCACCAGTGATACACAGTTCCAAGAGACCCAGTACTTC. The V call is TRBV24-1, the J call TRBJ2-5, with D unclear. This CDR3 has 14 residues. The V end lost 3 bases, the J end lost 1 base, and 8 bases lay between the germline ends. Germline loops: CDR1 KGHDR, CDR2 SFDVKD.

This clonotype was picked up many times. This chain links TRBV2 with TRBJ2-5; D is uncertain. V was pared by 6 bases and J by 1 base, with 12 bases between. The CDR3 is 14 residues long. From germline, CDR1 is SNHLY and CDR2 FYNNEI. The CDR3 nucleotides read TGTGCCAGCAGAACCCTGAGCAGCCAAGAGACCCAGTACTTC. Translated: CASRTLSSQETQYF.

This clonotype was recorded at least ten times. V and J are TRBV7-2 and TRBJ2-1; D might be TRBD2 (6 bases). Germline CDR1 reads SGHTA; CDR2 reads FQGNSA. Trimming removed 5 bases at V and 1 base at J, with 18 bases between. This CDR3 contains 17 residues. The CDR3 sequence: CASSRPPGTGSYNEQFF. The CDR3 bases are TGTGCCAGCAGCCGCCCGCCGGGGACTGGTTCCTACAATGAGCAGTTCTTC.

The chain's CDR3 is CSVEQGNSGANVLTF. CDR3 sequence (DNA): TGCAGCGTTGAACAGGGAAACTCTGGGGCCAACGTCCTGACTTTC. The chain uses TRBV29-1 and TRBJ2-6; tentative D call: TRBD1 (5 bases). CDR3 size: 15 residues. Trimming removed 2 bases from V and 0 bases from J, with 8 bases in between. CDR1 is SQVTM, CDR2 ANQGSEA, per germline.

This clonotype was seen a handful of times. The chain carries TRBV9 and TRBJ2-3; D gene unclear. This CDR3 is built from 14 residues. The ends were cut back, 1 base at V and 2 bases at J, with 8 bases in the middle. Germline-derived CDR1 and CDR2 are SGDLS and YYNGEE. CDR3: CASSVRAHTDTQYF. The CDR3 DNA follows: TGTGCCAGCAGCGTAAGGGCTCACACAGATACGCAGTATTTT.

This clonotype has ten or more counts. V is TRBV29-1 and J is TRBJ2-7, with D perhaps matching TRBD1 (5 bases). CDR1 and CDR2 from the germline V gene are SQVTM and ANQGSEA. The length of the CDR3 is 13 residues. V lost 5 bases and J 4 bases, leaving 15 bases between the germline ends. The chain's CDR3 is CSVLLTAAYEQYF. The CDR3 DNA reads as TGCAGCGTTCTACTGACAGCCGCGTACGAGCAGTACTTC.

V usage is TRBV6-5 and J usage is TRBJ2-2; 8 bases are a match to TRBD2. The germline V gene has CDR1 MNHEY and CDR2 SVGAGI. The CDR3 consists of 16 residues. Trimming removed 2 bases from V and 0 bases from J; junction bases left unmatched: 2. CDR3 sequence (DNA): TGTGCCAGCAGTTACACTAGCGGTGCGAACACCGGGGAGCTGTTTTTT. This encodes CASSYTSGANTGELFF.

In its sample, this clonotype was seen many times. The V and J genes are TRBV11-2 and TRBJ2-5; D not certain. Germline V gene lookup returns CDR1 SGHAT and CDR2 FQNNGV. V gave up 5 bases and J gave up 1 base, with 11 bases separating them. The CDR3 extends over 14 amino acids. The CDR3, as DNA: TGTGCCAGCAGCGCGAATGGCCCCCAAGAGACCCAGTACTTC. It translates to CASSANGPQETQYF.

This clonotype was counted at least ten times. This sequence joins TRBV5-5 and TRBJ1-4, with a possible D match to TRBD1 (5 bases). CDR1 is SGHKS and CDR2 is YYEKEE in the germline V gene (reference sequence). V lost 0 bases and J 11 bases, leaving 11 bases between the germline ends. CDR3 length: 13 residues. This CDR3 reads CASSLDRGGKLFF. The CDR3 nucleotides read TGTGCCAGCAGCTTGGATCGCGGGGGGAAACTGTTTTTT.

This clonotype was seen ten or more times. This chain connects TRBV14 to TRBJ2-3; 9 bases map to TRBD2. The V gene end was trimmed by 2 bases and the J gene end by 4 bases; junction bases not matched to a gene: 7. Germline V lookup: CDR1 SGHDN, CDR2 FVKESK. This CDR3 is 16 amino acids long. CDR3 coding DNA: TGTGCCAGCAGCCAATTTCTGGGACTAGCCGCAGATACGCAGTATTTT. Residues: CASSQFLGLAADTQYF.

The DNA of the CDR3 is TGTGCCAGCAGCCAGACAGGGACCGAGCAGTACTTC. It is translated as CASSQTGTEQYF. The chain carries TRBV16 and TRBJ2-7; 7 bases agree with TRBD1. The J segment lost 6 bases and the V segment lost 3 bases, leaving 2 bases of the junction unmatched. The CDR3 totals 12 residues. Germline CDR1 KGHSY, CDR2 FQNENV.

Ten or more counts support this clonotype. V usage is TRBV28 and J usage is TRBJ1-1; D may be TRBD1 (5 bases). V lost 5 bases and J lost 7, with 17 bases in between. The germline V gene encodes CDR1 MDHEN and CDR2 SYDVKM. The length of the CDR3 is 14 residues. CDR3 loop: CASSTSGHQVEAFF. The DNA of the CDR3 is TGTGCCAGCAGTACATCAGGACATCAAGTTGAAGCTTTCTTT.

This clonotype was seen at least ten times. This chain links TRBV6-2 or TRBV6-3 with TRBJ1-1, with no clear D. The germline V gene encodes CDR1 MNHEY and CDR2 SVGEGT. V was shortened by 4 bases and J by 0 bases, with 6 bases between the two germline ends. This CDR3 is built from 13 residues. The CDR3 is CASSWPLNTEAFF. The CDR3 region has the DNA TGTGCCAGCAGTTGGCCATTGAACACTGAAGCTTTCTTT.

V usage is TRBV4-3 and J usage is TRBJ2-2, with 7 bases matching TRBD1. After removal of 1 base from V and 9 bases from J, the junction contained 2 bases not matched to a gene. Germline-derived CDR1 and CDR2 are LGHNA and YSLEER. The CDR3 spans 13 residues. The CDR3 protein is CASSQGGGRELFF. The DNA for the CDR3 is TGCGCCAGCAGCCAAGGAGGGGGCCGGGAGCTGTTTTTT.

This clonotype has a count of ten or more. The CDR3 DNA follows: TGCGCCAGCAGCCAGACCGGGACAGCCTACGAGCAGTACTTC. It is translated as CASSQTGTAYEQYF. This chain uses TRBV4-3 with TRBJ2-7; 7 positions match TRBD1. V shed 3 bases, J shed 2 bases, and the junction held 4 bases outside the gene matches. The CDR3 consists of 14 residues. Looked up from germline, CDR1 is LGHNA and CDR2 is YSLEER.

In its sample, this clonotype was seen many times. V and J are TRBV20-1 and TRBJ1-1; D is perhaps TRBD1 (5 bases). This CDR3 spans 16 amino acids. The germline CDR1 and CDR2 sequences are DFQATT and SNEGSKA (reference sequence). Trimming left V 0 bases short and J 0 bases short, with 14 bases between. The CDR3 reads CSARDRRVSMNTEAFF. The CDR3 nucleotides read TGCAGTGCTAGAGATCGCAGGGTTTCAATGAACACTGAAGCTTTCTTT.

This clonotype was seen repeatedly, ten times or more. The V gene is TRBV13, the J gene TRBJ1-1; D not resolved. Germline CDR1 PRHDT, CDR2 FYEKMQ (reference sequence). Trimming took 5 bases from V and 4 from J, leaving 14 bases between them. This CDR3 has 14 amino acids. CDR3 region: CASSNYGDFTEAFF. The DNA for the CDR3 is TGTGCCAGCAGCAACTACGGGGATTTCACTGAAGCTTTCTTT.

The table lists this clonotype with a few counts. This chain uses TRBV4-1 with TRBJ2-7, with 7 bases identical to TRBD2. CDR1 MGHRA and CDR2 YSYEKL come from the germline V gene. V gave up 0 bases and J gave up 4 bases; unmatched junction bases: 15. The CDR3 consists of 18 residues. In nucleotides, the CDR3 is TGCGCCAGCAGCCAAGACCTCCCCGGCGGGAGCACCGGGTACGAGCAGTACTTC. As protein: CASSQDLPGGSTGYEQYF.

V is TRBV27 and J is TRBJ2-4; 9 positions match TRBD1. The junction had 11 bases not matched to a gene; V was cut back by 6 bases and J by 5 bases. There are 16 residues in the CDR3. CDR1 is MNHEY and CDR2 is SMNVEV in the germline V gene (reference sequence). In DNA, the CDR3 is TGTGCCAGCAGACCGGGACAGGGTAAAACTCAAAACATTCAGTACTTC. Residues: CASRPGQGKTQNIQYF.